This is a list of T cell receptor beta chains from one sample in a study of graft-versus-host responses after intestinal transplantation. Profiling relied on immunoSEQ multiplex PCR, and the TCRdb table lists in-frame clones only, not all of them. The sample has over 20,000 clones, 80% to 90% seen once. The material was PBMCs, obtained around 68 days after intestinal transplantation. These receptors originate from a human patient who received an intestinal transplant, so some T cells may come from the graft donor. Each CDR3 is given with its conserved first and last residue. Fields, in order: V gene, J gene, clone size, CDR3 protein. Clone size appears in some rows only: once, few, many, or a class for an expanded clone.

V: TRBV30
J: TRBJ2-7
size: .
CDR3: CAWSVTHEQYF

V: TRBV10-2
J: TRBJ2-2
size: .
CDR3: CASSRGGTGELFF

V: TRBV21-1
J: TRBJ1-2
size: .
CDR3: CASSKVEGNHYGYTF

V: TRBV10-3
J: TRBJ1-6
size: .
CDR3: CAIGGGEGSPLHF

V: TRBV19
J: TRBJ2-7
size: .
CDR3: CASSTKGQGAGEQYF

V: TRBV9
J: TRBJ1-1
size: .
CDR3: CASSVGSQVGTEAFF

V: TRBV21-1
J: TRBJ1-2
size: .
CDR3: CASSKKWERGPVGYTF

V: TRBV7-8
J: TRBJ2-2
size: .
CDR3: CASSTGREIFGTGELFF

V: TRBV7-9
J: TRBJ1-2
size: .
CDR3: CASSIDRGVYGYTF

V: TRBV5-4
J: TRBJ1-2
size: .
CDR3: CASSTPRTDYDYGYTF

V: TRBV19
J: TRBJ1-1
size: once
CDR3: CASSIDGVSNPEAFF

V: TRBV6-5
J: .
size: .
CDR3: CASSFTGALGETQYF

V: TRBV20-1
J: TRBJ2-3
size: .
CDR3: CSASSDTQYF

V: TRBV6-1
J: TRBJ1-6
size: .
CDR3: CASSEGPGQRSYYNSPLHF

V: TRBV11-2
J: TRBJ1-1
size: .
CDR3: CASSSGWGNTEAFF

V: TRBV6-5
J: TRBJ2-1
size: few
CDR3: CASSHQGYNEQFF

V: TRBV11-3
J: TRBJ1-2
size: .
CDR3: CASSSNRDRGHTF

V: TRBV19
J: TRBJ1-5
size: .
CDR3: CASSPWGQGARQPQHF

V: TRBV28
J: TRBJ1-5
size: .
CDR3: CATQGVNSNQPQHF

V: TRBV27
J: TRBJ2-7
size: .
CDR3: CASQTNGGLVYEQYF

V: TRBV7-2
J: TRBJ1-1
size: .
CDR3: CASSLSGANTEAFF

V: TRBV10-3
J: TRBJ2-7
size: .
CDR3: CAISSTVSESYEQYF

V: TRBV9
J: TRBJ1-3
size: once
CDR3: CASSGQADLSGNTIYF

V: TRBV7-8
J: TRBJ1-5
size: .
CDR3: CASSLAGRDTSNQPQHF

V: TRBV10-3
J: TRBJ2-1
size: .
CDR3: CAISESGEIRRYEQFF

V: TRBV30
J: TRBJ2-5
size: .
CDR3: CASAGGGGETQYF

V: TRBV6-1
J: TRBJ2-1
size: few
CDR3: CASSEIAGGYNEQFF

V: TRBV5-6
J: TRBJ1-6
size: .
CDR3: CASSSLGQNYNSPLHF

V: TRBV4-3
J: TRBJ2-5
size: few
CDR3: CASSQDLAGGPETQYF

V: TRBV30
J: TRBJ2-7
size: .
CDR3: CAWRGANYYEQYF

V: TRBV2
J: TRBJ1-4
size: .
CDR3: CASSGPAHTTTNEKLFF

V: TRBV6-5
J: TRBJ1-1
size: .
CDR3: CASSTTGVMNTEAFF

V: TRBV29-1
J: TRBJ2-7
size: .
CDR3: CSVGPGQGSYEQYF

V: TRBV2
J: TRBJ2-3
size: once
CDR3: CASIQRITDTQYF

V: TRBV5-5
J: TRBJ1-5
size: .
CDR3: CASSLAGGDGQPQHF

V: TRBV14
J: TRBJ2-7
size: once
CDR3: CASSQGSGYSYEQYF

V: TRBV30
J: TRBJ2-5
size: .
CDR3: CAWSHRTGGGRETQYF

V: TRBV14
J: TRBJ2-7
size: .
CDR3: CASSLGTGPSYEQYF

V: TRBV21-1
J: TRBJ2-2
size: .
CDR3: CASSKVGQGAGELFF

V: TRBV7-9
J: TRBJ2-7
size: .
CDR3: CASSEPTGAAGEQYF

V: TRBV9
J: TRBJ2-1
size: .
CDR3: CASSVLTPGLIYNEQFF

V: TRBV2
J: TRBJ1-3
size: .
CDR3: CASRGGIRSGNTIYF

V: TRBV6-5
J: TRBJ2-7
size: .
CDR3: CASSYSDSSIYEQYF

V: TRBV21-1
J: TRBJ2-7
size: .
CDR3: CASASGDPSSYEQYF

V: TRBV7-2
J: TRBJ2-2
size: .
CDR3: CASSPAPWTSTGELFF

V: TRBV7-2
J: TRBJ1-2
size: .
CDR3: CASSLGTGGYGYTF

V: TRBV11-2
J: TRBJ2-2
size: .
CDR3: CASSLLGAGELFF

V: TRBV5-6
J: TRBJ1-3
size: .
CDR3: CASSFTGSGNTIYF

V: TRBV6-4
J: TRBJ2-3
size: .
CDR3: CASSDGGPDTQYF

V: TRBV11-3
J: TRBJ2-5
size: .
CDR3: CASSSYREGETQYF

V: TRBV12-5
J: TRBJ1-1
size: .
CDR3: CASGLGVGAEAFF

V: TRBV4-3
J: TRBJ1-1
size: .
CDR3: CASSQDWTGEPEAFF